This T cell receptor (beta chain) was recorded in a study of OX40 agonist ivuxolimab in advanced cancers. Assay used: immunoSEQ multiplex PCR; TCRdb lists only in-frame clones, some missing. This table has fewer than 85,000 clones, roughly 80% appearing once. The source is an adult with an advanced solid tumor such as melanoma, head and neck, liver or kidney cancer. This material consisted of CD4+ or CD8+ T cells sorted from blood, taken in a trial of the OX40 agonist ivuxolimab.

In DNA form, the CDR3 reads TGTGCCAGCAGTCCTTCGAGAAGCAATCAGCCCCAGCATTTT. Translating it yields CASSPSRSNQPQHF. The chain recombines TRBV6-1 with TRBJ1-5, with D unresolved. Trimming shortened V by 5 bases and J by 1 base, and 9 bases separated the two germline ends. The CDR3 totals 14 residues. In germline, CDR1 is MNHNS, CDR2 SASEGT.